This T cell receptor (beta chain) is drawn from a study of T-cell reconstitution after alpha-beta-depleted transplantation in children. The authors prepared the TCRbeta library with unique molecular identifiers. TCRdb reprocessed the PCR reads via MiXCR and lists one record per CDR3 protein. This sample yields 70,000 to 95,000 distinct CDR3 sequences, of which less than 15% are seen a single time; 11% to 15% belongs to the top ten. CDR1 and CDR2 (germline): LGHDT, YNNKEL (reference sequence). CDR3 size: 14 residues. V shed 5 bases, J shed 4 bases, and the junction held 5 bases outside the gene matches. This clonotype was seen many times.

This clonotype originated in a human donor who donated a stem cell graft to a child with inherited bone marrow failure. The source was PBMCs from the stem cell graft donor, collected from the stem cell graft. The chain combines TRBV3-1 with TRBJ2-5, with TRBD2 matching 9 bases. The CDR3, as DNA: TGTGCCAGCAGCGTAGCGGGAGCCCGAGAGACCCAGTACTTC. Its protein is CASSVAGARETQYF.